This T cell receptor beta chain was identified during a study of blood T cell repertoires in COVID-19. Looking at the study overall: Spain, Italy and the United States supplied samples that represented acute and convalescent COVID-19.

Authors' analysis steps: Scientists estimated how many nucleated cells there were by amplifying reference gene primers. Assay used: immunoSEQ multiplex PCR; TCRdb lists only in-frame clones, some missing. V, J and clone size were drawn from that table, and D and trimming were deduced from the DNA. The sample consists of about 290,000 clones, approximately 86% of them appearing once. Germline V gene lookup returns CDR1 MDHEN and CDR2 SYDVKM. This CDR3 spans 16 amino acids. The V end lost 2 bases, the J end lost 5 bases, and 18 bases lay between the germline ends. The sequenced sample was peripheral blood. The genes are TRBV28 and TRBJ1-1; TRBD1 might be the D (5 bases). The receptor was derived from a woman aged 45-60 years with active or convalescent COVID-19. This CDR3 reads CASSLVLGQGWTEAFF. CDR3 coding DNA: TGTGCCAGCAGTTTAGTCCTAGGGCAGGGATGGACTGAAGCTTTCTTT.